Below, 13 T cell receptor beta chains from the same sample are listed, as sequenced in a study of CD8 T cell repertoires and HIV-1 epitope variants. The antigens of these receptors remain unknown. Clones were read by immunoSEQ multiplex PCR, and TCRdb kept only the in-frame ones, dropping some. Counted here are 1,000 or so clones, about 75% occurring once; the ten biggest clones make up approximately 40%. The specimen sequenced was cultured CD8+ T cells derived from PBMCs. The source is a male donor with HIV.

The chain has TRBV5-4 and TRBJ2-7; D gene ambiguous. V was pared by 0 bases and J by 3 bases, with 4 bases between. This CDR3 is built from 12 residues. The V gene's germline CDR1 is SGHNT and CDR2 YYREEE (reference sequence). Here the CDR3 reads CASSLGGYEQYF. The CDR3 DNA reads as TGTGCCAGCAGCTTGGGGGGCTACGAGCAGTACTTC.

This sequence joins TRBV6-4 and TRBJ1-5; 12 nucleotides align to TRBD1. Germline CDR1 MRHNA, CDR2 SNTAGT. This CDR3 has 15 amino acids. J was trimmed by 5 bases and V by 5 bases; bases with no gene match: 4. The CDR3 region has the DNA TGTGCCAGCAGTCACGGGACAGGGGGCGATCAGCCCCAGCATTTT. Translating it yields CASSHGTGGDQPQHF.

This sequence joins TRBV6-5 and TRBJ2-3; perhaps TRBD2 as D (6 bases). The V and J ends lost 4 bases and 4 bases respectively, with 15 bases between them. CDR1 is MNHEY and CDR2 is SVGAGI in the germline V gene. The CDR3 has 15 residues. CDR3 sequence reads: CASSFGSEGADTQYF. CDR3 nucleotides: TGTGCCAGCAGTTTCGGGAGTGAAGGGGCAGATACGCAGTATTTT.

The chain joins TRBV5-4 to TRBJ1-5, with TRBD1 matching 7 bases. The CDR3 runs to 14 residues. After removal of 4 bases from V and 5 bases from J, the junction contained 6 bases not matched to a gene. Germline CDR1 is SGHNT and CDR2 is YYREEE (reference sequence). The CDR3 DNA sequence: TGTGCCAGCAGCAACCGGGACAGAGATCAGCCCCAGCATTTT. Amino acids: CASSNRDRDQPQHF.

The sample holds a few counts of this clone. The rearrangement uses TRBV14 and TRBJ1-2; tentatively, D is TRBD1 (6 bases). In germline, CDR1 is SGHDN, CDR2 FVKESK. The CDR3 length is 13 residues. With 1 base removed from V and 8 bases from J, the gap between germline ends came to 11 bases. As DNA, the CDR3 is TGTGCCAGCAGCCAAGCACAGGGAACCGGCTACACCTTC. It codes for CASSQAQGTGYTF.

The chain couples TRBV28 to TRBJ1-1; D is perhaps TRBD1 (6 bases). The CDR3 spans 14 residues. CDR1 and CDR2 from the germline V gene are MDHEN and SYDVKM. V lost 10 bases to trimming and J lost 1 base, with 16 bases between them. CDR3 sequence (DNA): TGTGCCACCTTTCCGACAGGCTCGAACACTGAAGCTTTCTTT. This gives the protein CATFPTGSNTEAFF.

The V gene is TRBV30, the J gene TRBJ2-7, with D tentatively TRBD2 (5 bases). The CDR3 length is 13 residues. The germline V gene encodes CDR1 GTSNPN and CDR2 SVGIG (reference sequence). The ends were cut back, 2 bases at V and 2 bases at J, with 10 bases in the middle. The CDR3 DNA is TGTGCCTGGAGTTTCACCGGGGCCTACGAGCAGTACTTC. Its protein is CAWSFTGAYEQYF.

The chain employs TRBV21-1 and TRBJ2-3; TRBD2, the table's D call, lacks a check against the DNA. TRBV21-1 is assigned pseudogene status. There are 15 residues in the CDR3. The CDR3 nucleotides are TGTGCCAGCAGTTCTAGCGGATCGGGCACAGATACGCAGTATTTT. Its translation is CASSSSGSGTDTQYF.

V usage is TRBV5-1 and J usage is TRBJ2-7; 8 positions agree with TRBD1. Trimming at V came to 4 bases and at J to 5 bases, leaving 5 bases not matched to a gene. This CDR3 is built from 13 residues. CDR1 and CDR2 (germline): SGHRS, YFSETQ. The CDR3, as DNA: TGCGCCAGCAGCAGAGGGACAGGAAACGAGCAGTACTTC. Translating it yields CASSRGTGNEQYF.

The chain carries TRBV28 and TRBJ1-3, with no clear D. V shed 2 bases and J shed 2 bases, with 7 bases lying between them. From germline, CDR1 is MDHEN and CDR2 SYDVKM. The CDR3 has 14 residues. In DNA form, the CDR3 reads TGTGCCAGCAGTTTAGGTGGGCCTGGAAACACCATATATTTT. Residues: CASSLGGPGNTIYF. Complete variable domain (other parts from reference TRBV28 and TRBJ1-3): DVKVTQSSRYLVKRTGEKVFLECVQDMDHENMFWYRQDPGLGLRLIYFSYDVKMKEKGDIPEGYSVSREKKERFSLILESASTNQTSMYLCASSLGGPGNTIYFGEGSWLTVV.

The chain couples TRBV10-2 to TRBJ2-3; 9 bases match TRBD2. Germline V gene lookup returns CDR1 WSHSY and CDR2 SAAADI. Germline trimming cut 3 bases from V and 3 bases from J; bases unmatched to any gene: 4. The CDR3 runs 15 residues. CDR3 nucleotides: TGCGCCAGCAGTGAAACGCTAGCGGGGACAGATACGCAGTATTTT. Translating gives CASSETLAGTDTQYF.

This clone was detected once. The chain couples TRBV28 to TRBJ2-5; TRBD2 matches 8 bases. Germline lookup yields CDR1 MDHEN and CDR2 SYDVKM. V shed 6 bases and J 1 base; nucleotides not matched to a gene: 7. CDR3 length: 15 amino acids. The CDR3 region is CASSSIREGQETQYF. DNA for the CDR3: TGTGCCAGCAGCTCCATTCGGGAGGGCCAAGAGACCCAGTACTTC.

The chain carries TRBV4-3 and TRBJ1-1, with 8 bases identical to TRBD1. V trimming: 0 bases; J trimming: 5 bases; junction bases outside the gene matches: 14. The CDR3 covers 18 residues. The germline gives CDR1 LGHNA, CDR2 YSLEER. The CDR3 reads CASSQEVLSQGVVTEAFF. In DNA form, the CDR3 reads TGCGCCAGCAGCCAAGAGGTGTTATCACAGGGGGTCGTGACTGAAGCTTTCTTT.